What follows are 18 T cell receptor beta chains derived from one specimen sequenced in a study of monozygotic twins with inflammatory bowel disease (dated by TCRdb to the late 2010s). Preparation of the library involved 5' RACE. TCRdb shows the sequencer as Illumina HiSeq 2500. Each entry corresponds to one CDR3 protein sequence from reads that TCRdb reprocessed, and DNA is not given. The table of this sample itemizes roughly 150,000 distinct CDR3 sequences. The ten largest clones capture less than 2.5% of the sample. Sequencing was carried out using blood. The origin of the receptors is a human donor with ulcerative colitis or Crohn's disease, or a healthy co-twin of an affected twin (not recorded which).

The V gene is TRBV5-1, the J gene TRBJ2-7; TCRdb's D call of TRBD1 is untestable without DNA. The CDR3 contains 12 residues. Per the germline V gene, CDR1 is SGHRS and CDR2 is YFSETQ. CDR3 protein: CASSPGTDLQYF. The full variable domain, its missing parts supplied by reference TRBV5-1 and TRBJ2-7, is KAGVTQTPRYLIKTRGQQVTLSCSPISGHRSVSWYQQTPGQGLQFLFEYFSETQRNKGNFPGRFSGRQFSNSRSEMNVSTLELGDSALYLCASSPGTDLQYFGPGTRLTVT.

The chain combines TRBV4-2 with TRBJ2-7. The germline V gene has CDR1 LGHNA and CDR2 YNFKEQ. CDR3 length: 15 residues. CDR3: CASSQLYIGSYEQYF.

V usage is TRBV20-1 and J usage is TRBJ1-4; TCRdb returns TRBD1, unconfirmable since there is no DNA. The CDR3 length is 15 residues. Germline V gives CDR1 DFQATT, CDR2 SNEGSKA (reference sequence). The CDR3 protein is CSARVPGQGYEKLFF.

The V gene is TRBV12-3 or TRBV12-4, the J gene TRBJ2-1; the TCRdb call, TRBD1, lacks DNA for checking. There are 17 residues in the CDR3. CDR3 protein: CASSPKTGGYHYNEQFF.

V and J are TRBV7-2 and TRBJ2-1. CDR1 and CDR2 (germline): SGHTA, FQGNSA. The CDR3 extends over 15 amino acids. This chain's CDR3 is CASSSQWSSYNEQFF.

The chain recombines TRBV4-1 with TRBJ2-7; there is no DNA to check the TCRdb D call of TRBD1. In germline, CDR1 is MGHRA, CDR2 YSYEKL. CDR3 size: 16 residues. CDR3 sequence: CASSQERGTGIYEQYF.

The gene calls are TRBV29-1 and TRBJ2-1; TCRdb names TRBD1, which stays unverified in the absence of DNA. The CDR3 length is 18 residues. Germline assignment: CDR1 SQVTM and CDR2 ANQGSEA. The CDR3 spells CSVAGDRVLVLRNNEQFF.

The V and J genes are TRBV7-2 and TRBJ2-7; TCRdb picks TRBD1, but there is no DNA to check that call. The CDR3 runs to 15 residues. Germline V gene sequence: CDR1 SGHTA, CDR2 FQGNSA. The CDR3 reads CASSPAGTGGYEQYF. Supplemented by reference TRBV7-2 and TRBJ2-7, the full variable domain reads GAGVSQSPSNKVTEKGKDVELRCDPISGHTALYWYRQSLGQGLEFLIYFQGNSAPDKSGLPSDRFSAERTGGSVSTLTIQRTQQEDSAVYLCASSPAGTGGYEQYFGPGTRLTVT.

This CDR3 reads CSVTTRGRGYGYTF. The gene calls are TRBV20-1 and TRBJ1-2; absent DNA, TCRdb's TRBD1 call cannot be checked. CDR1 DFQATT and CDR2 SNEGSKA come from the germline V gene (reference sequence). CDR3 length equals 14 residues.

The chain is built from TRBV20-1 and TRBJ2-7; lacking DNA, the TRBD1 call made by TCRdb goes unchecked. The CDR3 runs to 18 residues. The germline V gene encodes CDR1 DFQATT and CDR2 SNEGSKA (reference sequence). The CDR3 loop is CSAREWDSLNVLTYEQYF.

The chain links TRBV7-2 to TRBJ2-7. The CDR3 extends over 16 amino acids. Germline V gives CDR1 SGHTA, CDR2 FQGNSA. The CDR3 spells CASSLTFAGGTYEQYF.

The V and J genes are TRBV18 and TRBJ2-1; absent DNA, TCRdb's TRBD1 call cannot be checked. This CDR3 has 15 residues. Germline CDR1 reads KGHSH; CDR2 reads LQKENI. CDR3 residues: CASSPIGQVANEQFF.

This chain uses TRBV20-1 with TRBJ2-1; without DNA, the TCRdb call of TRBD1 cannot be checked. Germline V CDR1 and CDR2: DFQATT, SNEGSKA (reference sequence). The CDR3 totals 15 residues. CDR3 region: CSALSQRRTYNEQFF.

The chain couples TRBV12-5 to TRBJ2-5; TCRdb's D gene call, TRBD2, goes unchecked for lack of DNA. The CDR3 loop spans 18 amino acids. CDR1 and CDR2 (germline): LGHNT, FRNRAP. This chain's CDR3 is CASDGGARYTRDQETQYF.

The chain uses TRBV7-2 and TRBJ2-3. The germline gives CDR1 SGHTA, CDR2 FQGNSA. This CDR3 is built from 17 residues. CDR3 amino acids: CASSLLRLRSSTDTQYF.

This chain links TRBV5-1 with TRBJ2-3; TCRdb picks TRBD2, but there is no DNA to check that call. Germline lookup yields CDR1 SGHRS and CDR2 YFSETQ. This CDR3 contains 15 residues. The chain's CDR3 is CASTSQLAGEDTQYF.

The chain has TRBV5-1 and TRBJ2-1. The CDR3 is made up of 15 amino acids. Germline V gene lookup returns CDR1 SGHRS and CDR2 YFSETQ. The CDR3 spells CASSLEWQAGNEQFF.

The CDR3 here is CASSTTGIPQPQHF. The chain carries TRBV7-2 and TRBJ1-5; the D call from TCRdb, TRBD1, cannot be confirmed without DNA. CDR1 is SGHTA, CDR2 FQGNSA, per germline. The CDR3 has 14 amino acids.